Sequencing of this TCR beta chain was carried out in a study of identical twins. Study-wide findings and caveats: The authors noted that invariant MAIT and iNKT cells could partly confound zero-insertion analyses. Compared with unrelated sharing, twin-shared out-of-frame alpha sequences had more low-probability sequences. The abundant beta clonotypes from cord blood had fewer insertions, and memory repertoires had none of this. It was cross-sectional statistical analysis, not following the same donors, that the conclusions relied on.

Comment on this clonotype: The target antigen is unknown.

In germline, CDR1 is MDHEN, CDR2 SYDVKM. Deletions cut 5 bases from V and 4 bases from J, with 15 bases between. The CDR3 totals 14 residues. TCRdb processed the 5' RACE reads anew with MiXCR; each CDR3 protein has one entry. The table shows roughly 290,000 distinct CDR3 sequences, with approximately 8% occurring only once. The sample was also linked to a second study, of yellow fever vaccine responses in identical twins.

The source material was memory (CD45RO+) T cells sorted from blood. The clonotype was recovered from a woman younger than 35 in good health. The chain is built from TRBV28 and TRBJ2-7; D gene ambiguous. The CDR3 here is CASSRSTLQYEQYF. In DNA, the CDR3 is TGTGCCAGCAGTAGGTCGACTCTACAATACGAGCAGTACTTC.